Here is one TCR beta chain with its context. Its antigen is not identified. These data originate in a study of cytomegalovirus exposure and HLA in healthy donors. Primers: 60 Vbeta forward and 13 Jbeta reverse. The data were produced by immunoSEQ multiplex PCR, yet TCRdb's version contains in-frame clones alone and is incomplete. Among around 120,000 clones listed, approximately 80% were seen once. Notes on the study in general: Using a false discovery rate of 0.05, a later analysis showed that 15,000 to 20,000 TCR beta sequences were associated with HLA alleles. Later analysis suggested links between common viral pathogens and several top significant clusters. HLA restriction was apparent for most CMV-associated TCR beta chains in a later analysis. Most TCR beta V segments were productive about 90% or about 30% of the time in an earlier analysis.

This CDR3 is 18 amino acids long. Trimming shortened V by 3 bases and J by 1 base, and 21 bases separated the two germline ends. Looked up from germline, CDR1 is LNHDA and CDR2 is SQIVND (reference sequence). The sequence derives from a female donor in good health and CMV-seropositive. Sequenced input: PBMCs. V is TRBV19 and J is TRBJ1-1, with a possible D match to TRBD1 (5 bases). The CDR3 region is CASSIYRLPAMGNTEAFF. The CDR3 coding sequence is TGTGCCAGTAGTATCTACAGGCTGCCTGCCATGGGGAACACTGAAGCTTTCTTT.